Below, one TCR beta chain is given with its context. The sample comes from a study of CD8 T cells in Susac syndrome. Random hexamers primed reverse transcription of about 0.5 to 1 ug RNA. TCRdb passed the immunoSEQ multiplex PCR reads through MiXCR, listing each CDR3 protein once. In the table there are approximately 300,000 distinct CDR3 sequences, around 91% of which are singletons. CDR3 length equals 16 residues. Trimming cost V 2 bases and J 1 base, with 12 bases left between them. The chain recombines TRBV12-3 or TRBV12-4 with TRBJ1-5; D remains unclear. Sample: CD8+ T cells from PBMCs. The receptor was isolated from a human donor with multiple sclerosis. The CDR3 nucleotides read TGTGCCAGCAGTTTATCATTGGAGTGGAGCAATCAGCCCCAGCATTTT. Translated, it gives CASSLSLEWSNQPQHF.